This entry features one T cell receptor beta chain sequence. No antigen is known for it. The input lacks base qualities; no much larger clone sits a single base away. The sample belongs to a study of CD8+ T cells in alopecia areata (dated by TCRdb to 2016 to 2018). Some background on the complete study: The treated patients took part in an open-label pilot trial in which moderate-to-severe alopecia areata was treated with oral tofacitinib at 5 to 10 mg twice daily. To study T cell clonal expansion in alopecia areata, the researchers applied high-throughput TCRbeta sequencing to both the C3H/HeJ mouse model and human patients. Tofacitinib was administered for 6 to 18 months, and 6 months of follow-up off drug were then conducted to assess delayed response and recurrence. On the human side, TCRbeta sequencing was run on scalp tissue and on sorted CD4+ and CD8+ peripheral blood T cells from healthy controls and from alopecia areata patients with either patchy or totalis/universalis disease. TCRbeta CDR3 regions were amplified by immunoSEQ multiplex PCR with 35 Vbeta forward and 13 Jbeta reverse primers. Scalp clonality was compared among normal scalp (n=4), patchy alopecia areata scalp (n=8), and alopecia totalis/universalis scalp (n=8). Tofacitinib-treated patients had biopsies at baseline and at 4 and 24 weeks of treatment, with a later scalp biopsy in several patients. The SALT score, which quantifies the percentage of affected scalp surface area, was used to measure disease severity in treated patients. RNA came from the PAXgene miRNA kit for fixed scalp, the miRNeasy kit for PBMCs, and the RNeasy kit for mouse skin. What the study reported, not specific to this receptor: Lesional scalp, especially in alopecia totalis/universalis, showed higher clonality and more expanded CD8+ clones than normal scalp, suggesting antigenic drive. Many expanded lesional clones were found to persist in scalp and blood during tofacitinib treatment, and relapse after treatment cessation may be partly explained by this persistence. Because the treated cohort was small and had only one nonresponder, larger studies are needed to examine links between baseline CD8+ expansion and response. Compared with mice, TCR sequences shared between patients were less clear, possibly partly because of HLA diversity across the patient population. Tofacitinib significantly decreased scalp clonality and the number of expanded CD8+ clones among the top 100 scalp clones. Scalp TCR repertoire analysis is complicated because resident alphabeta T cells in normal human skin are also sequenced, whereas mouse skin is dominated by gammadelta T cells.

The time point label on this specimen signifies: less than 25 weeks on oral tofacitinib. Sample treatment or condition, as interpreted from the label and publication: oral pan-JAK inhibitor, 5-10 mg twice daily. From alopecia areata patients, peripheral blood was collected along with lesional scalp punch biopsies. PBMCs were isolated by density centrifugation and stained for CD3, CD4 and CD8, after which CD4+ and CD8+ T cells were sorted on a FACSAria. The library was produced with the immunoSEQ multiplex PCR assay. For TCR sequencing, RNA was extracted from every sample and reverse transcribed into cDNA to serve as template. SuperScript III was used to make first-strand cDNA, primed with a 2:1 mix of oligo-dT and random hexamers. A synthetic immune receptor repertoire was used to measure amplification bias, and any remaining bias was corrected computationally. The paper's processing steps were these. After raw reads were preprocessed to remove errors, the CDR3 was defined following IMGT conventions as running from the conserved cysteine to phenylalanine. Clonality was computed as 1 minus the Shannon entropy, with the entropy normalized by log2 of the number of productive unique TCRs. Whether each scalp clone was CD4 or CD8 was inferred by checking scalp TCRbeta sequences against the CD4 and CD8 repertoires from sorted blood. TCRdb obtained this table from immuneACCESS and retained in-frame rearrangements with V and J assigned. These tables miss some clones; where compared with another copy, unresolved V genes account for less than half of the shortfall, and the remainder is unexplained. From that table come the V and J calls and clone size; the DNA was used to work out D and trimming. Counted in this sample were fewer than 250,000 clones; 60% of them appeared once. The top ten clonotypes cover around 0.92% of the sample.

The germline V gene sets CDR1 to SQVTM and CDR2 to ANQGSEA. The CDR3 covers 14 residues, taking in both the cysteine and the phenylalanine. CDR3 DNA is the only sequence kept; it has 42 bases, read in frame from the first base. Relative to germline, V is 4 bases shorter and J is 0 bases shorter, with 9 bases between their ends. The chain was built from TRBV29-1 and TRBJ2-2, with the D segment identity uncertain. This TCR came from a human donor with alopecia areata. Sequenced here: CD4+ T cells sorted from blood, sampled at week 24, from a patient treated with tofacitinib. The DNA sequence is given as TGCAGCGTTGTTCCAGCTTCGAACACCGGGGAGCTGTTTTTT. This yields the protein CSVVPASNTGELFF.